The 9 T cell receptor beta chains below all came from one sample that was sequenced in a study of cytomegalovirus exposure and HLA in healthy donors. The study ran its PCR with 60 Vbeta and 13 Jbeta primers. Generated by immunoSEQ multiplex PCR, the TCRdb table keeps only in-frame clones and is missing some. The sample has approximately 170,000 clones, roughly 85% seen once. Sequencing used PBMCs. The receptor source for this set is a boy between 2 and 15 years old in good health and CMV-seronegative.

V is TRBV4-1 and J is TRBJ2-1; TRBD2 might be the D (6 bases). Trimming pared 3 bases from V and 4 bases from J, leaving 19 bases between. Per germline, CDR1 MGHRA and CDR2 YSYEKL. CDR3 size: 17 residues. The CDR3, as DNA: TGCGCCAGCAGCCACCCCCGGAGTAGCGGACTTTACAATGAGCAGTTCTTC. This translates into CASSHPRSSGLYNEQFF.

The chain carries TRBV30 and TRBJ2-1, with 7 positions matching TRBD1. This CDR3 comprises 16 residues. Trimming at V came to 2 bases and at J to 0 bases, leaving 7 bases not matched to a gene. Germline assignment: CDR1 GTSNPN and CDR2 SVGIG (reference sequence). CDR3 region: CAWSSPRDSSYNEQFF. In nucleotides, the CDR3 is TGTGCCTGGAGTTCCCCCCGGGACAGCTCCTACAATGAGCAGTTCTTC.

J is TRBJ1-6 and V is TRBV30; 9 positions agree with TRBD1. The CDR3 has 15 residues. The ends lost 3 bases at V and 7 bases at J; junction bases unmatched: 7. Per the germline V gene, CDR1 is GTSNPN and CDR2 is SVGIG (reference sequence). The CDR3 here is CAWSNRDRVNSPLHF. In nucleotides, the CDR3 is TGTGCCTGGAGCAACCGGGACAGGGTAAATTCACCCCTCCACTTT.

The chain combines TRBV7-9 with TRBJ1-1, with D possibly TRBD1 on 5 matching bases. The germline gives CDR1 SEHNR, CDR2 FQNEAQ (reference sequence). The CDR3 length is 15 residues. The V end lost 5 bases, the J end lost 0 bases, and 13 bases lay between the germline ends. The CDR3 DNA is TGTGCCAGCAGCCCAGATAGGGGTATGAACACTGAAGCTTTCTTT. It translates to CASSPDRGMNTEAFF.

This clone was counted a single time. The J gene is TRBJ2-7, the V gene TRBV7-8, with 7 bases fitting TRBD1. This CDR3 comprises 15 residues. Germline V CDR1 and CDR2: SGHVS, FQNEAQ. With 2 bases clipped from V and 1 base from J, the junction kept 5 bases outside the gene matches. This chain's CDR3 is CASSLHRGVSYEQYV. CDR3 bases: TGTGCCAGCAGCTTACACAGGGGAGTATCCTACGAGCAGTACGTC.

The V call is TRBV28, the J call TRBJ2-7, with TRBD2 as a possible D gene (6 bases). The CDR3 totals 14 residues. CDR1 MDHEN and CDR2 SYDVKM come from the germline V gene. Trimming cost V 3 bases and J 3 bases, with 12 bases left between them. The chain's CDR3 is CASSFLEGFYEQYF. The CDR3, as DNA: TGTGCCAGCAGTTTTCTGGAGGGGTTCTACGAGCAGTACTTC.

The genes are TRBV7-3 and TRBJ1-4; D not resolved. The CDR3 spans 17 residues. Deletions cut 0 bases from V and 0 bases from J, with 11 bases between. Germline V gives CDR1 SGHTA, CDR2 FQGTGA. The CDR3, as DNA: TGTGCCAGCAGCTTAACGGAAGGACTTGCAACTAATGAAAAACTGTTTTTT. This gives the protein CASSLTEGLATNEKLFF.

J is TRBJ1-3 and V is TRBV7-6; D uncertain. The CDR3 length is 18 residues. The V gene's germline CDR1 is SGHVS and CDR2 FNYEAQ. Trimming cost V 0 bases and J 0 bases, with 15 bases left between them. CDR3 sequence reads: CASSLASRRVSSGNTIYF. DNA for the CDR3: TGTGCCAGCAGCTTAGCGTCTAGGCGGGTTTCCTCTGGAAACACCATATATTTT.

The rearrangement links TRBV13 to TRBJ1-1; D not resolved. Germline V gene lookup returns CDR1 PRHDT and CDR2 FYEKMQ (reference sequence). The length of the CDR3 is 14 residues. V lost 4 bases to trimming and J lost 0 bases, with 9 bases between them. In DNA form, the CDR3 reads TGTGCCAGCAGCTCGCCCTCTATGAACACTGAAGCTTTCTTT. As protein: CASSSPSMNTEAFF.